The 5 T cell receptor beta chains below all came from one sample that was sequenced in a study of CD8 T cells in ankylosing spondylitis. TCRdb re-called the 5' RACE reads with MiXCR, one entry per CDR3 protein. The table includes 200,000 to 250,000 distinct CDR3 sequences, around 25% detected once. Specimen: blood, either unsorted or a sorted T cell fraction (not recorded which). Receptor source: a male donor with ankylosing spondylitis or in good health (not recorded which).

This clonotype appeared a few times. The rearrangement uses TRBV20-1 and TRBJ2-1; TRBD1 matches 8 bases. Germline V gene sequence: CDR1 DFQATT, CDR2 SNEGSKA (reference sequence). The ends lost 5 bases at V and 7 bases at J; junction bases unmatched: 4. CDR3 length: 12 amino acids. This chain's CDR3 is CSASDRENEQFF. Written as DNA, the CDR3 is TGCAGTGCTTCGGACAGGGAGAATGAGCAGTTCTTC.

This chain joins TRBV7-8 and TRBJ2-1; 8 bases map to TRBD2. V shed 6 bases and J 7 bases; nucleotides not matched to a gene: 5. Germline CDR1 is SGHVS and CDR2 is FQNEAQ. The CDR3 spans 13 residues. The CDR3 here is CASSRTSRNEQFF. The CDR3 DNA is TGTGCCAGCAGTCGGACTAGCCGGAATGAGCAGTTCTTC.

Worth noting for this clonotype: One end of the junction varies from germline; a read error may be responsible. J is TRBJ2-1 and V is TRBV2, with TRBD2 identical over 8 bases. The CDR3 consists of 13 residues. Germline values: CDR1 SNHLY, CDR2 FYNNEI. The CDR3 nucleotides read TGTGCCACCAGTGAAGCGCGGGAGGTTGAGCAGTTCTTC. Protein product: CATSEAREVEQFF.

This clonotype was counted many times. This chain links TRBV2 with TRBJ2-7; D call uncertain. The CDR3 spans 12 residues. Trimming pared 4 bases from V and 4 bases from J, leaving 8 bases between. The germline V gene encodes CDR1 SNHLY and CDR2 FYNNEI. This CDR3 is CASSVGPYEQYF. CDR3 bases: TGTGCCAGCAGTGTCGGGCCTTACGAGCAGTACTTC.

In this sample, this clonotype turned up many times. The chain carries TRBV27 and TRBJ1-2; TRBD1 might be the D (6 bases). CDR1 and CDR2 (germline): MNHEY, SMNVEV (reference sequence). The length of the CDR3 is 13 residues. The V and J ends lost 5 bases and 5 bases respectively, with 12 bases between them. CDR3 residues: CASSNRQGYGYTF. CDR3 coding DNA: TGTGCCAGCAGTAATCGCCAGGGGTATGGCTACACCTTC.